The clone carrying this T cell receptor beta chain was seen only a few times. From the RT-PCR reads, TCRdb called clonotypes with MiXCR, one entry per CDR3 protein. The data contain 920,000 or so distinct CDR3 sequences, under 20% of them singletons. This sample was included in a study of patients and donors after allogeneic stem cell transplantation. V lost 5 bases and J 14 bases, leaving 9 bases between the germline ends. The CDR3 runs 9 residues. The sample consisted of blood, either unsorted or a sorted T cell fraction (not recorded which). The V and J genes are TRBV12-3 or TRBV12-4 and TRBJ1-2; D uncertain. This sequence originates from a human donor who was either an allogeneic HSCT recipient or a stem cell or donor lymphocyte infusion donor (not recorded which). It is not recorded whose cells these are; they may come from a transplant donor. The CDR3 DNA sequence: TGTGCCAGCAGTCCCCCCGGGACCTTC. Residues: CASSPPGTF.